This T cell receptor beta chain originates from a study of shared clonotypes between healthy human individuals. General study points: It was expected that sequencing depth would affect clonotype sharing among donors. Compared with clonotypes that all four donors shared, non-shared clonotypes had lower generation probabilities. Naive CD4 clonotype sharing across several donors was approximately 5%.

TCRdb's table, derived via immunoSEQ multiplex PCR, lists solely in-frame clones and lacks some. The sample includes about 95,000 clones, roughly two thirds of them seen just once. Of note for this clone: Its matching antigen is unknown.

The sample comprised memory CD8+ T cells sorted from blood. Subset indicated: CD45RO+ cells pooled with CCR7-negative TemRA cells. This sequence was found in a young man in good health.

Here the CDR3 DNA reads TGCGCCAGCAGCCAAGATCTCGGCGGGAGTGGTACAGATACGCAGTATTTT. Its translation is CASSQDLGGSGTDTQYF. The V gene is TRBV4-3, the J gene TRBJ2-3, with TRBD2 matching 7 bases. CDR1 is LGHNA and CDR2 is YSLEER in the germline V gene. The trim removed 0 bases at V and 3 bases at J, leaving 9 bases unmatched. This CDR3 has 17 residues.